Listed here are 28 T cell receptor beta chains from one sample, sequenced in a study of blood T cell repertoires in COVID-19. Only in-frame clones appear in the TCRdb table, and some are missing; sequencing was by immunoSEQ multiplex PCR. The data contain around 340,000 clones, approximately 86% of them singletons. Sample: PBMCs or T cells enriched from blood (not recorded which). Receptors were obtained from a woman in her thirties or forties with acute COVID-19.

The chain has TRBV3-1 (or the pseudogene TRBV3-2) and TRBJ1-2; 9 bases fit TRBD1. With 0 bases clipped from V and 4 bases from J, the junction kept 6 bases outside the gene matches. The CDR3 sequence is 16 residues long. Germline-derived CDR1 and CDR2 are LGHDT and YNNKEL (reference sequence). CDR3 sequence reads: CASSQDGDRALYGYTF. As DNA, the CDR3 is TGTGCCAGCAGCCAAGATGGGGACAGGGCCCTCTATGGCTACACCTTC.

This clone was picked up one time. The chain is built from TRBV6-5 and TRBJ2-7; TRBD1 matches 11 bases. The CDR3 is made up of 13 amino acids. The J segment lost 6 bases and the V segment lost 6 bases, leaving 4 bases of the junction unmatched. Germline-derived CDR1 and CDR2 are MNHEY and SVGAGI. CDR3 protein: CASRLGTGGEQYF. DNA for the CDR3: TGTGCCAGCAGATTGGGGACAGGGGGCGAGCAGTACTTC.

The chain joins TRBV6-2 or TRBV6-3 to TRBJ2-1; TRBD2 matches at 16 bases. Looked up from germline, CDR1 is MNHEY and CDR2 is SVGEGT. The CDR3 is 22 amino acids. V shed 6 bases, J shed 7 bases, and the junction held 24 bases outside the gene matches. The DNA for the CDR3 is TGTGCCAGCAGCCCCCTGAAGGGGCTGGGGACTAGCGGGAGGGAATCCTGGAATGAGCAGTTCTTC. Translation: CASSPLKGLGTSGRESWNEQFF.

The chain is built from TRBV6-5 and TRBJ1-5, with D possibly being TRBD1 (5 bases). Trimming pared 6 bases from V and 0 bases from J, leaving 9 bases between. The CDR3 extends over 14 amino acids. Germline CDR1 MNHEY, CDR2 SVGAGI. In DNA, the CDR3 is TGTGCCAGCAGCCGCGACAGTAGCAATCAGCCCCAGCATTTT. It codes for CASSRDSSNQPQHF.

V and J are TRBV7-2 and TRBJ1-6; no reliable D call. The V gene lost 1 base and the J gene lost 13 bases, with 14 bases spanning the gap. CDR1 and CDR2 (germline): SGHTA, FQGNSA. The CDR3 totals 14 residues. CDR3 nucleotides: TGTGCCAGCAGCTTAGGGGTGCGGTGGTCCCCCCTCCACTTT. This sequence encodes CASSLGVRWSPLHF.

The chain combines TRBV3-1 (or the pseudogene TRBV3-2) with TRBJ1-1, with D hard to call. CDR1 is LGHDT and CDR2 is YNNKEL in the germline V gene (reference sequence). V was pared by 4 bases and J by 0 bases, with 6 bases between. This CDR3 is built from 13 residues. The CDR3 bases are TGTGCCAGCAGCCCCTCCGTGAACACTGAAGCTTTCTTT. Its translation: CASSPSVNTEAFF.

This rearrangement joins TRBV2 to TRBJ1-5; TRBD1 agrees at 7 bases. This CDR3 is built from 17 residues. In germline, CDR1 is SNHLY, CDR2 FYNNEI. Trimming at V came to 2 bases and at J to 2 bases, leaving 9 bases not matched to a gene. As DNA, the CDR3 is TGTGCCAGCAGTGAACAGGGGGTCGGTGTAGGCAATCAGCCCCAGCATTTT. Protein sequence: CASSEQGVGVGNQPQHF.

The genes are TRBV28 and TRBJ1-2, with 9 bases lining up with TRBD1. The CDR3 contains 17 residues. V was clipped by 5 bases and J by 3 bases; unmatched bases: 13. CDR1 and CDR2 from the germline V gene are MDHEN and SYDVKM. CDR3 DNA sequence: TGTGCCAGCAGTCCATCACCGGGACAGGGTTCACACTATGGCTACACCTTC. Translating gives CASSPSPGQGSHYGYTF.

The genes are TRBV11-2 and TRBJ1-2; D not resolved. Germline V gives CDR1 SGHAT, CDR2 FQNNGV. Trimming left V 0 bases short and J 7 bases short, with 9 bases between. CDR3 length: 13 amino acids. This chain's CDR3 is CASSLEPGSGYTF. CDR3 in DNA: TGTGCCAGCAGCTTAGAGCCTGGGAGTGGCTACACCTTC. Full variable domain (remainder filled in from reference TRBV11-2 and TRBJ1-2): EAGVAQSPRYKIIEKRQSVAFWCNPISGHATLYWYQQILGQGPKLLIQFQNNGVVDDSQLPKDRFSAERLKGVDSTLKIQPAKLEDSAVYLCASSLEPGSGYTFGSGTRLTVV.

This chain joins TRBV5-1 and TRBJ2-7; TRBD1 matches at 8 bases. Germline CDR1 reads SGHRS; CDR2 reads YFSETQ. This CDR3 is 14 amino acids long. The V and J ends lost 4 bases and 4 bases, in that order; junction bases with no gene match: 7. CDR3 in amino acids: CASSILTGVYEQYF. In DNA, the CDR3 is TGCGCCAGCAGCATCCTGACAGGGGTATACGAGCAGTACTTC.

The rearrangement links TRBV15 to TRBJ1-1; the D is unclear. Deletions cut 5 bases from V and 1 base from J, with 5 bases between. Germline CDR1 reads LNHNV; CDR2 reads YYDKDF (reference sequence). The CDR3 totals 12 residues. CDR3 residues: CATSGGNTEAFF. The CDR3 region has the DNA TGTGCCACCAGCGGCGGGAACACTGAAGCTTTCTTT.

This clone appeared a single time. The chain joins TRBV5-8 to TRBJ2-5; TRBD2 matches 8 bases. The CDR3 is made up of 16 amino acids. With 6 bases clipped from V and 2 bases from J, the junction kept 12 bases outside the gene matches. The germline gives CDR1 SGHTS, CDR2 YDEGEE. The CDR3 DNA reads TGTGCCAGCACCGGGGGACCTAGCGGGCGACAAGAGACCCAGTACTTC. It is translated as CASTGGPSGRQETQYF.

This sequence joins TRBV7-9 and TRBJ1-6; TRBD1 matches at 10 bases. The germline V gene encodes CDR1 SEHNR and CDR2 FQNEAQ (reference sequence). Germline trimming cut 5 bases from V and 7 bases from J; bases unmatched to any gene: 8. This CDR3 spans 16 amino acids. CDR3 sequence: CASSPTWGQGNSPLHF. For the CDR3, the DNA is TGTGCCAGCAGCCCTACATGGGGACAGGGGAATTCACCCCTCCACTTT.

The DNA for the CDR3 is TGTGCCAGCAGCTTCAGGACAGGGAACACTGAAGCTTTCTTT. Amino acids: CASSFRTGNTEAFF. The rearrangement joins TRBV5-6 to TRBJ1-1; TRBD1 aligns across 7 bases. Germline assignment: CDR1 SGHDT and CDR2 YYEEEE. The CDR3 spans 14 residues. The V and J ends lost 2 bases and 1 base, in that order; junction bases with no gene match: 2.

The rearrangement uses TRBV9 and TRBJ2-3; possibly TRBD2 for D (5 bases). V gave up 2 bases and J gave up 8 bases, with 12 bases separating them. CDR1 and CDR2 (germline): SGDLS, YYNGEE. The CDR3 runs 13 residues. The CDR3 region is CASSVDGVGTQYF. In DNA, the CDR3 is TGTGCCAGCAGCGTCGACGGGGTCGGTACGCAGTATTTT.

The rearrangement links TRBV9 to TRBJ2-1, with 12 bases that match TRBD2. J was trimmed by 5 bases and V by 2 bases; bases with no gene match: 2. CDR1 and CDR2 from the germline V gene are SGDLS and YYNGEE. The CDR3 loop spans 15 amino acids. CDR3 sequence reads: CASSVLAGGHNEQFF. CDR3 DNA: TGTGCCAGCAGCGTCCTAGCGGGGGGGCACAATGAGCAGTTCTTC.

The gene calls are TRBV27 and TRBJ2-3; 10 bases line up with TRBD2. J gave up 5 bases and V 3 bases, and 11 bases lay outside the gene matches. This CDR3 has 17 residues. Germline V lookup: CDR1 MNHEY, CDR2 SMNVEV (reference sequence). The CDR3 region is CASSFTPKRGGGDTQYF. The CDR3 nucleotides read TGTGCCAGCAGTTTTACCCCGAAGCGGGGGGGCGGAGATACGCAGTATTTT.

The chain recombines TRBV9 with TRBJ2-1; D is perhaps TRBD2 (6 bases). Germline V gene data show CDR1 as SGDLS and CDR2 as YYNGEE. CDR3 length: 23 residues. V gave up 4 bases and J gave up 0 bases, with 35 bases separating them. The CDR3 region is CASSRGIRVQRKASPSSYNEQFF. CDR3 coding DNA: TGTGCCAGCAGCCGGGGGATCCGGGTGCAAAGGAAAGCGTCCCCAAGCTCCTACAATGAGCAGTTCTTC. The full variable domain, rest sourced from reference TRBV9 and TRBJ2-1, is DSGVTQTPKHLITATGQRVTLRCSPRSGDLSVYWYQQSLDQGLQFLIQYYNGEERAKGNILERFSAQQFPDLHSELNLSSLELGDSALYFCASSRGIRVQRKASPSSYNEQFFGPGTRLTVL.

The genes are TRBV11-3 and TRBJ2-3; 8 bases line up with TRBD1. This CDR3 is 15 amino acids long. V was clipped by 1 base and J by 0 bases; unmatched bases: 0. The V gene's germline CDR1 is SGHNT and CDR2 YENEEA. The CDR3 reads CASSLGDRSTDTQYF. The CDR3 nucleotides read TGTGCCAGCAGCTTAGGGGACAGGAGCACAGATACGCAGTATTTT. The variable domain in full, completed from reference TRBV11-3 and TRBJ2-3, reads EAGVVQSPRYKIIEKKQPVAFWCNPISGHNTLYWYLQNLGQGPELLIRYENEEAVDDSQLPKDRFSAERLKGVDSTLKIQPAELGDSAVYLCASSLGDRSTDTQYFGPGTRLTVL.

This chain links TRBV28 with TRBJ1-2; no definite D call. This CDR3 comprises 15 residues. V shed 4 bases and J shed 2 bases, with 14 bases lying between them. Germline V lookup: CDR1 MDHEN, CDR2 SYDVKM. Here the CDR3 DNA reads TGTGCCAGCAGTTCCGGGGTCGGAATAAACTATGGCTACACCTTC. Translating gives CASSSGVGINYGYTF.

As DNA, the CDR3 is TGTGCCAGCAGCCGACAGGGCTACAGTAATGAAAAACTGTTTTTT. It codes for CASSRQGYSNEKLFF. V usage is TRBV7-9 and J usage is TRBJ1-4, with TRBD1 matching over 7 bases. The CDR3 has 15 residues. The germline V gene has CDR1 SEHNR and CDR2 FQNEAQ (reference sequence). Trimming at V came to 5 bases and at J to 4 bases, leaving 7 bases not matched to a gene.

The chain uses TRBV15 and TRBJ1-1, with 11 bases aligning to TRBD1. Germline assignment: CDR1 LNHNV and CDR2 YYDKDF (reference sequence). V lost 3 bases and J lost 9; bases outside the gene matches: 12. The CDR3 is 16 residues long. This chain's CDR3 is CATSSLRGQGASQAFF. In nucleotides, the CDR3 is TGTGCCACCAGCAGTCTCCGAGGACAGGGGGCTTCCCAAGCTTTCTTT.

The table lists this clone with a few counts. V is TRBV28 and J is TRBJ2-1; D is possibly TRBD2 (6 bases). V shed 2 bases and J shed 8 bases, with 13 bases lying between them. Germline V gene lookup returns CDR1 MDHEN and CDR2 SYDVKM. This CDR3 region has 14 residues. In DNA, the CDR3 is TGTGCCAGCAGTTTAAGTACTAGCTTCGATGAGCAGTTCTTC. This sequence encodes CASSLSTSFDEQFF.

As concerns this clone: This sample includes further DNA sequences coding for the same CDR3. The V and J genes are TRBV27 and TRBJ2-7, with 10 bases fitting TRBD2. J gave up 1 base and V 4 bases, and 4 bases lay outside the gene matches. CDR3 size: 15 residues. The germline V gene encodes CDR1 MNHEY and CDR2 SMNVEV (reference sequence). The CDR3 here is CASSSLAGASYEQYF. CDR3 in DNA: TGTGCCAGCAGTTCCCTAGCGGGGGCGTCCTACGAGCAGTACTTC.

The chain links TRBV11-1 to TRBJ2-7; 7 bases are a match to TRBD2. V was pared by 10 bases and J by 3 bases, with 9 bases of the junction left unmatched. CDR1 and CDR2 (germline): SGHAT, FQDESV (reference sequence). The CDR3 length is 13 residues. CDR3 sequence reads: CATGRGLNYEQYF. The CDR3 DNA is TGTGCCACAGGGAGGGGACTTAACTACGAGCAGTACTTC.

This clone was observed once. This sequence joins TRBV7-8 and TRBJ1-4; 8 bases align to TRBD1. Germline V gives CDR1 SGHVS, CDR2 FQNEAQ. The CDR3 is 16 amino acids. The trim removed 4 bases at V and 5 bases at J, leaving 9 bases unmatched. CDR3 DNA sequence: TGTGCCAGCAGCTCCACCTGGACAGGGAGAAATGAAAAACTGTTTTTT. This translates into CASSSTWTGRNEKLFF. The full variable domain, with the rest looked up from reference TRBV7-8 and TRBJ1-4, is GAGVSQSPRYKVAKRGQDVALRCDPISGHVSLFWYQQALGQGPEFLTYFQNEAQLDKSGLPSDRFFAERPEGSVSTLKIQRTQQEDSAVYLCASSSTWTGRNEKLFFGSGTQLSVL.

The V call is TRBV9, the J call TRBJ2-3; 13 bases line up with TRBD2. There are 20 residues in the CDR3. The germline gives CDR1 SGDLS, CDR2 YYNGEE. The V gene end was trimmed by 0 bases and the J gene end by 1 base; junction bases not matched to a gene: 11. The CDR3 sequence: CASSVDPGLAGMLRTDTQYF. For the CDR3, the DNA is TGTGCCAGCAGCGTAGACCCGGGACTAGCGGGGATGCTCCGCACAGATACGCAGTATTTT.

V is TRBV28 and J is TRBJ1-2; D call uncertain. The CDR3 runs to 14 residues. In germline, CDR1 is MDHEN, CDR2 SYDVKM. V lost 3 bases and J lost 8, with 16 bases in between. The CDR3 sequence: CASSLGFLRGGYTF. Written as DNA, the CDR3 is TGTGCCAGCAGTTTGGGTTTTTTACGCGGGGGCTACACCTTC.